A selection of T cell receptor beta chains follows, all from one sample in a study of cytomegalovirus exposure and HLA in healthy donors. The data were produced by immunoSEQ multiplex PCR, yet TCRdb's version contains in-frame clones alone and is incomplete. The sample yields around 200,000 clones, 70% to 85% seen once. The specimen sequenced was PBMCs. These receptors all come from a woman aged 40 to 50 in good health and CMV-seronegative. CDR3s include the opening cysteine and the closing phenylalanine or tryptophan. The D gene is left open where the match is weak. Some rows have no size entry. The others give once, few or many, or a class for an expanded clone.

D	V	size	J	length	DNA	CDR3
-	TRBV5-8	-	TRBJ2-1	16	TGTGCCAGCAGCAAACATGCTGCCCTAGGAGACAATGAGCAGTTCTTC	CASSKHAALGDNEQFF
-	TRBV4-2	-	TRBJ1-1	16	TGTGCCAGCAGCCCCCTGGGGGGGCTGGGGAACACTGAAGCTTTCTTT	CASSPLGGLGNTEAFF
-	TRBV5-1	-	TRBJ2-2	14	TGCGCCAGCAGCTTGGGACTAAACACCGGGGAGCTGTTTTTT	CASSLGLNTGELFF
-	TRBV28	-	TRBJ1-2	14	TGTGCCAGCAGTTTTCTGGGGGGGCTCGTCGGCTACACCTTC	CASSFLGGLVGYTF
TRBD2	TRBV2	few	TRBJ2-7	13	TGTGCCAGCGAGGAGACTAGCGGCTACGAGCAGTACTTC	CASEETSGYEQYF
-	TRBV29-1	few	TRBJ1-2	12	TGCAGCGTTGCTCGGGCCAGCGGCGGCTACACCTTC	CSVARASGGYTF
-	TRBV5-6	-	TRBJ1-6	14	TGTGCCAGCAGCTTGGGGAGTTCTGATTCACCCCTCCACTTT	CASSLGSSDSPLHF
TRBD1	TRBV6-4	-	TRBJ2-6	18	TGTGCCAGCAGTGACCCCTCCCGGGACAGGGCTGGGGCCAACGTCCTGACTTTC	CASSDPSRDRAGANVLTF
-	TRBV20-1	-	TRBJ2-7	11	TGCTCCGGGACTGATTCCTACGAGCAGTACTTC	CSGTDSYEQYF
TRBD1	TRBV5-1	-	TRBJ1-1	16	TGCGCCAGCAGCTCAAGGACAGGGGGCGCGAACACTGAAGCTTTCTTT	CASSSRTGGANTEAFF
TRBD1	TRBV7-2	-	TRBJ2-7	12	TGTGCCAGCAGCTTAACAGGGGACGAGCAGTACTTC	CASSLTGDEQYF
TRBD2	TRBV27	-	TRBJ2-1	15	TGTGCCAGCAGTCCCGCGGGCGGGGGGGGTAATGAGCAGTTCTTC	CASSPAGGGGNEQFF
-	TRBV7-9	-	TRBJ2-7	12	TGTGCCAGCCAAGGCGGAGCCTACGAGCAGTACTTC	CASQGGAYEQYF
-	TRBV5-4	-	TRBJ2-1	15	TGTGCCAGCACCCACAGTACTAGATTGTACAATGAGCAGTTCTTC	CASTHSTRLYNEQFF
-	TRBV6-1	-	TRBJ2-1	13	TGTGCCAGCAAGGGGGGGGGCTACAATGAGCAGTTCTTC	CASKGGGYNEQFF
-	TRBV7-2	-	TRBJ1-1	14	TGTGCCAGCAGCTTAAGGCAGGGCGCTACTGAAGCTTTCTTT	CASSLRQGATEAFF
TRBD1	TRBV18	-	TRBJ1-2	13	TGTGCCAGCTCGGGGACAGATTTCTATGGCTACACCTTC	CASSGTDFYGYTF
-	TRBV7-6	-	TRBJ1-2	17	TGTGCCAGCAGCTTAGCCCCCCCTGAAGGATCAGGGCATGGCTACACCTTC	CASSLAPPEGSGHGYTF
TRBD2	TRBV6-6	-	TRBJ2-3	16	TGTGCCAGCAGTTACTCGCCAGCGGGGGGGCAAGATACGCAGTATTTT	CASSYSPAGGQDTQYF
TRBD2	TRBV15	-	TRBJ2-1	16	TGTGCCACCAGCTGGACTAGGGCCCTTTCCTACAATGAGCAGTTCTTC	CATSWTRALSYNEQFF
TRBD1	TRBV29-1	-	TRBJ2-7	14	TGCAGCGTTGAAGAGGCCGGGACAGACTACGAGCAGTACTTC	CSVEEAGTDYEQYF
-	TRBV19	-	TRBJ2-1	13	TGTGCCAGTAGGACTGGACAGTACAATGAGCAGTTCTTC	CASRTGQYNEQFF
-	TRBV11-2	-	TRBJ1-1	13	TGTGCCAGCAGCGGACAGTTAAGCACTGAAGCTTTCTTT	CASSGQLSTEAFF
TRBD2	TRBV7-3	-	TRBJ2-1	15	TGTGCCAGCAGCACCGGACTAGCGGGGTCGATTGAGCAGTTCTTC	CASSTGLAGSIEQFF
TRBD1	TRBV4-1	once	TRBJ2-2	15	TGCGCCAGCAGCCAGGCGGGACAGGGCACCGGGGAGCTGTTTTTT	CASSQAGQGTGELFF
-	TRBV19	-	TRBJ2-7	13	TGTGCCAGTAGTATGGGACTGAGCTACGAGCAGTACTTC	CASSMGLSYEQYF
-	TRBV6-5	-	TRBJ1-2	14	TGTGCCAGCAGTCGACCTGGACAGAAAGGAGGCTACACCTTC	CASSRPGQKGGYTF
-	TRBV19	-	TRBJ1-2	17	TGTGCCAGTACCGGACGGGGCTGGGCACAGGGAGTGGATGGCTACACCTTC	CASTGRGWAQGVDGYTF
-	TRBV2	-	TRBJ2-2	12	TGTGCCAGCAGTCTAGCTGGGTGGGAGCTGTTTTTT	CASSLAGWELFF
-	TRBV19	-	TRBJ1-4	18	TGTGCCAGTAGTGACAGGTCGAGATCGTTCGCGCCTAATGAAAAACTGTTTTTT	CASSDRSRSFAPNEKLFF
-	TRBV18	-	TRBJ2-7	14	TGTGCCAGCTCACCTCAGGGTACCACCTACGAGCAGTACTTC	CASSPQGTTYEQYF
TRBD1	TRBV7-9	-	TRBJ1-1	16	TGTGCCAGCAGCTTAATAGGACAGGGGGCAAACACTGAAGCTTTCTTT	CASSLIGQGANTEAFF
-	TRBV6-5	-	TRBJ2-7	11	TGTGCCAGCAGTCCTTCCTACGAGCAGTACTTC	CASSPSYEQYF